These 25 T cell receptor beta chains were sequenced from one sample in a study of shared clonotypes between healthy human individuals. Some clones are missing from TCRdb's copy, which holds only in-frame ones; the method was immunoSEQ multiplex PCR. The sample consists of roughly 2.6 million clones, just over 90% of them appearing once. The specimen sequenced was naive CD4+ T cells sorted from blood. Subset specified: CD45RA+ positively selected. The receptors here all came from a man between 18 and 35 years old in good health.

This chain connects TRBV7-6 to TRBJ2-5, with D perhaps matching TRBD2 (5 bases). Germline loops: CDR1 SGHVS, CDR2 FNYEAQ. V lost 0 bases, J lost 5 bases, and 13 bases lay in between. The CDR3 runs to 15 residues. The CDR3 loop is CASSLAGSWAETQYF. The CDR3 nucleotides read TGTGCCAGCAGCTTAGCAGGGAGTTGGGCGGAGACCCAGTACTTC.

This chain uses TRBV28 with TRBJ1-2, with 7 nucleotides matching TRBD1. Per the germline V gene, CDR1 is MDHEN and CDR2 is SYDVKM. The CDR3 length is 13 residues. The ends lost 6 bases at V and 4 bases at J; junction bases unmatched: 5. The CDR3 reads CASRQGGGYGYTF. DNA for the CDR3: TGTGCCAGCAGACAAGGGGGCGGCTATGGCTACACCTTC.

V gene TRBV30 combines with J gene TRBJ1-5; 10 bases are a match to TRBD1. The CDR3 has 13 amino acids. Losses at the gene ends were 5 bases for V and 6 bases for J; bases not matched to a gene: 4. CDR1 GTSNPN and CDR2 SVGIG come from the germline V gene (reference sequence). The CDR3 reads CAWGTGESQPQHF. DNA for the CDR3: TGTGCCTGGGGGACAGGGGAATCTCAGCCCCAGCATTTT.

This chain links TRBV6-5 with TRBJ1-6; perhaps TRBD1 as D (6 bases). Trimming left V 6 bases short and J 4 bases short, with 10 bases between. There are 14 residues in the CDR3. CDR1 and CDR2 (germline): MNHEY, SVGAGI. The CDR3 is CASRPDSYNSPLHF. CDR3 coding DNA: TGTGCCAGCAGACCGGACAGTTATAATTCACCCCTCCACTTT.

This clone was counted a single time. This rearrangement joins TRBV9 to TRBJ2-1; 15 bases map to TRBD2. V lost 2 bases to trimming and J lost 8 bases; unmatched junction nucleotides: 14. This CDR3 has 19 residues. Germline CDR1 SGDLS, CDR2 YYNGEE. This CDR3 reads CASSVGLAGGSLMRDEQFF. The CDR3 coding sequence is TGTGCCAGCAGCGTGGGACTAGCGGGAGGTTCCTTAATGCGCGATGAGCAGTTCTTC.

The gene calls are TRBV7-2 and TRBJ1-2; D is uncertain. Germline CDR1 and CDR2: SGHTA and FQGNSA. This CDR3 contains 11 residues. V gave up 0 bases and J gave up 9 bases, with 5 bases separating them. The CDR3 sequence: CASSLATSYTF. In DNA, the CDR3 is TGTGCCAGCAGCTTAGCGACAAGCTACACCTTC.

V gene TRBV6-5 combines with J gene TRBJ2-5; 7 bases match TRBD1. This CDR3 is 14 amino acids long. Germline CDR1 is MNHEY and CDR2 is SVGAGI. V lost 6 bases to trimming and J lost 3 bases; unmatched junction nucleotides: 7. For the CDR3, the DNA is TGTGCCAGCAGCACCGGGACAGCCAAAGAGACCCAGTACTTC. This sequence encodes CASSTGTAKETQYF.

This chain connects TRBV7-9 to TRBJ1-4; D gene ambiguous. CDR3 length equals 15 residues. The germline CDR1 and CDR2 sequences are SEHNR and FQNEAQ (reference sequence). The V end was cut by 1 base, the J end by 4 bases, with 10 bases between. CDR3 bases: TGTGCCAGCAGCTTAGTCGGGTTAGGTAATGAAAAACTGTTTTTT. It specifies CASSLVGLGNEKLFF.

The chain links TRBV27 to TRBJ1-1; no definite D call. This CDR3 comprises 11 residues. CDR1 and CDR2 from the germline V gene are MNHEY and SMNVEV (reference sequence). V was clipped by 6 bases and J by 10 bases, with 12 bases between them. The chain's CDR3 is CASSHLGPAFF. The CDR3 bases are TGTGCCAGCAGCCACCTTGGCCCAGCTTTCTTT.

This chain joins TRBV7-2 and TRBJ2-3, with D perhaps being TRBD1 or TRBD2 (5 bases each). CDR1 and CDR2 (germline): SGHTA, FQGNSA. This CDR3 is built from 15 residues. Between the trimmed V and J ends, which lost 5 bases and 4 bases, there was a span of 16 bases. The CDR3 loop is CASSQPSWGSDTQYF. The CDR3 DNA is TGTGCCAGCAGCCAGCCATCGTGGGGGTCAGATACGCAGTATTTT.

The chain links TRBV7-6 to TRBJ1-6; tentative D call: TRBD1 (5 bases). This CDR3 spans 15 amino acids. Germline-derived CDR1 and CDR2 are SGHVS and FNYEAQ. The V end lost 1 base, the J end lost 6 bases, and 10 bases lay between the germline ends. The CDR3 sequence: CASSLEPGLNSPLHF. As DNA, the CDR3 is TGTGCCAGCAGCTTAGAACCAGGGCTTAATTCACCCCTCCACTTT.

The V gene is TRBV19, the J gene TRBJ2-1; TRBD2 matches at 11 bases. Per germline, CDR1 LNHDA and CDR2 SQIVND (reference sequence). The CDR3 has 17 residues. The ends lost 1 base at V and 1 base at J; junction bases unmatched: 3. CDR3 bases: TGTGCCAGTAGTATAGCACTAGCGGGAGTATCCTACAATGAGCAGTTCTTC. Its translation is CASSIALAGVSYNEQFF. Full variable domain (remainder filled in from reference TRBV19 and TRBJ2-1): DGGITQSPKYLFRKEGQNVTLSCEQNLNHDAMYWYRQDPGQGLRLIYYSQIVNDFQKGDIAEGYSVSREKKESFPLTVTSAQKNPTAFYLCASSIALAGVSYNEQFFGPGTRLTVL.

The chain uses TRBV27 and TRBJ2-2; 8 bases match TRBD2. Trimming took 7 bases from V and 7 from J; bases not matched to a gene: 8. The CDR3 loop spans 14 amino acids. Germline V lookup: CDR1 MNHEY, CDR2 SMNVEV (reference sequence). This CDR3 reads CASKRGGVSGELFF. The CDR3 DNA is TGTGCCAGCAAACGGGGGGGCGTCAGCGGGGAGCTGTTTTTT.

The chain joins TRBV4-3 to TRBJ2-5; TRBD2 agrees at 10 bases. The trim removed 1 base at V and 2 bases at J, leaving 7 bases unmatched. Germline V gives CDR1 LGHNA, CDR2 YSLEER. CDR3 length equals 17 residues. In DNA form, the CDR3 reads TGCGCCAGCAGCCAAGTCGGTGCTAGCGGGAGACAAGAGACCCAGTACTTC. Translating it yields CASSQVGASGRQETQYF.

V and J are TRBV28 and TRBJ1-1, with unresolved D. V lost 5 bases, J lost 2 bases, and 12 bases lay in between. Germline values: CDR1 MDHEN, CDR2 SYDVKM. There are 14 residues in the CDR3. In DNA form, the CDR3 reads TGTGCCAGCAGTCCCCGGATCTTAAACACTGAAGCTTTCTTT. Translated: CASSPRILNTEAFF. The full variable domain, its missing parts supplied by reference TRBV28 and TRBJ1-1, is DVKVTQSSRYLVKRTGEKVFLECVQDMDHENMFWYRQDPGLGLRLIYFSYDVKMKEKGDIPEGYSVSREKKERFSLILESASTNQTSMYLCASSPRILNTEAFFGQGTRLTVV.

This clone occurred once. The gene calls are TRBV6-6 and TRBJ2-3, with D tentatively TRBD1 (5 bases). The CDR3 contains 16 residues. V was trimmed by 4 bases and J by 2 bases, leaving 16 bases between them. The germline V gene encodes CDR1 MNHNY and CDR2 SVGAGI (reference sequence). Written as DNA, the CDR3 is TGTGCCAGCAGTTCGAACCTCTGGGGCGCCACAGATACGCAGTATTTT. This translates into CASSSNLWGATDTQYF.

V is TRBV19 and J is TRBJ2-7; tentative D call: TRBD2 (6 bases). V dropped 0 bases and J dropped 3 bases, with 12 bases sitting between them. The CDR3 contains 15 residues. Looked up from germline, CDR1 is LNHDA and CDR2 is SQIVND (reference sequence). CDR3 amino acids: CASSIERGESYEQYF. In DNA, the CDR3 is TGTGCCAGTAGTATAGAGCGGGGAGAGAGCTACGAGCAGTACTTC.

The CDR3 nucleotides are TGTGCCAGCATATTAGGGGCGGCAGATACGCAGTATTTT. Residues: CASILGAADTQYF. This sequence joins TRBV6-1 and TRBJ2-3, with D possibly being TRBD1 (5 bases). The germline gives CDR1 MNHNS, CDR2 SASEGT. This CDR3 is built from 13 residues. V shed 7 bases and J shed 4 bases, with 12 bases lying between them.

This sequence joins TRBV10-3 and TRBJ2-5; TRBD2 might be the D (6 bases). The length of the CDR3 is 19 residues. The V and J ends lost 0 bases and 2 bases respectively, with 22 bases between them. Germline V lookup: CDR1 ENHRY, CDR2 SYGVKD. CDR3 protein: CAISESGIGVRDLQETQYF. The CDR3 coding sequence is TGTGCCATCAGTGAGTCAGGTATTGGTGTGAGGGACTTACAAGAGACCCAGTACTTC.

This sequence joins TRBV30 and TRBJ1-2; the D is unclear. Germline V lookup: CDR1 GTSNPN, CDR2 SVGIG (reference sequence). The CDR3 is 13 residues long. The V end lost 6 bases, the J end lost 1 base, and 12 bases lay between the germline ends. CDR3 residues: CACPSGFNYGYTF. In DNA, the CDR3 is TGTGCCTGCCCGTCAGGTTTTAACTATGGCTACACCTTC.

The CDR3 region is CASSLAGLYNEQFF. The DNA of the CDR3 is TGTGCCAGCAGCTTAGCCGGCCTTTACAATGAGCAGTTCTTC. V usage is TRBV11-2 and J usage is TRBJ2-1; D not resolved. The CDR3 is made up of 14 amino acids. V was cut by 1 base and J by 4 bases, with 8 bases left in between. CDR1 and CDR2 from the germline V gene are SGHAT and FQNNGV.

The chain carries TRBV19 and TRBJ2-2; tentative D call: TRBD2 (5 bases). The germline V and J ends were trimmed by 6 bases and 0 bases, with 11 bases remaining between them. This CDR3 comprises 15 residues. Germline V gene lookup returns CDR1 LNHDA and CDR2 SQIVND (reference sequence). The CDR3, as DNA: TGTGCCAGTAGGAAACCGGGAACGAACACCGGGGAGCTGTTTTTT. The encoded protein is CASRKPGTNTGELFF.

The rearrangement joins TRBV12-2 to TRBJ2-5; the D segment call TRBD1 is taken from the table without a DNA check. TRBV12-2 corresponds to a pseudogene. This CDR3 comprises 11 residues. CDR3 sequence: CASRPQETQYF. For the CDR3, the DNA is TGTGCAAGTCGCCCGCAGGAGACCCAGTACTTC.

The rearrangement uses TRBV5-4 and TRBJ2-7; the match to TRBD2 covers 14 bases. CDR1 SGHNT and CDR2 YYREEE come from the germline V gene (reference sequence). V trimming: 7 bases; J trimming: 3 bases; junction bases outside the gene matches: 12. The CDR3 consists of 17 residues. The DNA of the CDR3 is TGTGCCAGCTCCCCACCGGGACTAGCGGGAGACGGCTACGAGCAGTACTTC. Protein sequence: CASSPPGLAGDGYEQYF.

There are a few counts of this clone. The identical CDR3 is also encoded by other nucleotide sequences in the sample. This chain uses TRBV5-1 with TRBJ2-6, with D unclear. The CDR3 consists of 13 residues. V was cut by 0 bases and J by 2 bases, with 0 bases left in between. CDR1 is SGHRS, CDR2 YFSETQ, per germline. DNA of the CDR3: TGCGCCAGCAGCTTGGCTGGGGCCAACGTCCTGACTTTC. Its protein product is CASSLAGANVLTF. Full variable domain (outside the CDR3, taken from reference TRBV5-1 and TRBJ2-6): KAGVTQTPRYLIKTRGQQVTLSCSPISGHRSVSWYQQTPGQGLQFLFEYFSETQRNKGNFPGRFSGRQFSNSRSEMNVSTLELGDSALYLCASSLAGANVLTFGAGSRLTVL.